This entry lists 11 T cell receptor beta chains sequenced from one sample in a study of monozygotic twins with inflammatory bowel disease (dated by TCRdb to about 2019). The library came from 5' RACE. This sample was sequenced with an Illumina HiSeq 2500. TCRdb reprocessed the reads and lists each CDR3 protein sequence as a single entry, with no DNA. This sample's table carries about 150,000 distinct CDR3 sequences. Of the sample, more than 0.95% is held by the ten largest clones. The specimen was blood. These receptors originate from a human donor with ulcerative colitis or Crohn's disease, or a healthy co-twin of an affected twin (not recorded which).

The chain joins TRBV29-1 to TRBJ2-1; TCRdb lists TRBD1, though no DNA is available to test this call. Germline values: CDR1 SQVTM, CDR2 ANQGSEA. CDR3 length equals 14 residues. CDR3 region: CSVAGTGPYNEQFF.

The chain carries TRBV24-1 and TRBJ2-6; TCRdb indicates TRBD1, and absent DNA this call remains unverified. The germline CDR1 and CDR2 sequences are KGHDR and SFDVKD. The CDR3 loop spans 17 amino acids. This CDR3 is CATSGTGGPFGANVLTF.

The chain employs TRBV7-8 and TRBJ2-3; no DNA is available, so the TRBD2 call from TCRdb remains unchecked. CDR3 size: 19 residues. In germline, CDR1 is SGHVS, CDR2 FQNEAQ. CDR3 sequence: CASSFPLTLEGGGADTQYF. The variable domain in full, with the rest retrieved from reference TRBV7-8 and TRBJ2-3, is GAGVSQSPRYKVAKRGQDVALRCDPISGHVSLFWYQQALGQGPEFLTYFQNEAQLDKSGLPSDRFFAERPEGSVSTLKIQRTQQEDSAVYLCASSFPLTLEGGGADTQYFGPGTRLTVL.

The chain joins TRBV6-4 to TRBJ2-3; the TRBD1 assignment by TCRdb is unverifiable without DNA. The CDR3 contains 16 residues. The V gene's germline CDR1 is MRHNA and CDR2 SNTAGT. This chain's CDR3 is CASSVVPGGASDTQYF.

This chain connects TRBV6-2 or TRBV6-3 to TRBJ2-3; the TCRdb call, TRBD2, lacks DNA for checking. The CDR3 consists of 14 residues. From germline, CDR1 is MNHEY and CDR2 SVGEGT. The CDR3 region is CASSYSRETDTQYF.

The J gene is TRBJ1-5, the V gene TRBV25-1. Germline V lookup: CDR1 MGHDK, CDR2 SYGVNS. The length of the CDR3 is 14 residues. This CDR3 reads CASSEAHSEQPQHF.

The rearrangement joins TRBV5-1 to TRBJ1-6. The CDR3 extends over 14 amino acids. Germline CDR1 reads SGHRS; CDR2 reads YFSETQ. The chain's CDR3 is CASSLEAGDSPLHF.

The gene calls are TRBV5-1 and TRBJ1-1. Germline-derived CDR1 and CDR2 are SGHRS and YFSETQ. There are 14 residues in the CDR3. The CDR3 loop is CASSLVAVNTEAFF.

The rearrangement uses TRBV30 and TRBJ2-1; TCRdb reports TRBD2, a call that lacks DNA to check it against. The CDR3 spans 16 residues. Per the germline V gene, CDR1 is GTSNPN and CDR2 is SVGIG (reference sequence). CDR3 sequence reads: CAWSPLSAGDWNEQFF.

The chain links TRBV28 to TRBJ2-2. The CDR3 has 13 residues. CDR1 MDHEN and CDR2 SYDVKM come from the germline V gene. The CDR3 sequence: CASRSANTGELFF.

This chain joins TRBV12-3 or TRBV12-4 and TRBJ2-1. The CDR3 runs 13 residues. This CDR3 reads CASTSTSYNEQFF.